The 27 T cell receptor beta chains given below trace back to one sample, sequenced in a study of blood T cells in healthy people across ages. PCR was performed a second time for about 6 to 12 cycles using a sample-barcoded 5' primer and a J-beta primer mix. TCRdb re-called the 5' RACE reads through MiXCR, storing one row per CDR3 protein. Among around 1.5 million distinct CDR3 sequences listed, approximately 38% were seen once. The sequenced sample was blood. All receptors come from a woman under 30 in good health.

This chain links TRBV4-2 with TRBJ2-1; 7 positions agree with TRBD2. V shed 0 bases, J shed 0 bases, and the junction held 2 bases outside the gene matches. The germline gives CDR1 LGHNA, CDR2 YNFKEQ. This CDR3 comprises 16 residues. In nucleotides, the CDR3 is TGTGCCAGCAGCCAAGAACGGGAGGCCTCCTACAATGAGCAGTTCTTC. Its protein product is CASSQEREASYNEQFF.

Notes on this clonotype: This may arise from a read error, as a much more abundant clone is one base away. The chain recombines TRBV2 with TRBJ1-2; tentatively, D is TRBD1 (5 bases). Looked up from germline, CDR1 is SNHLY and CDR2 is FYNNEI. The ends were cut back, 7 bases at V and 4 bases at J, with 13 bases in the middle. CDR3 length: 13 residues. CDR3: CASNPGVGYGYTF. For the CDR3, the DNA is TGTGCCAGCAATCCGGGGGTGGGCTATGGCTACACCTTC.

Regarding this clonotype: Its ends do not fully match the called genes, so a read error is possible. The chain links TRBV4-1 to TRBJ2-5, with D uncertain. The germline gives CDR1 MGHRA, CDR2 YSYEKL. This CDR3 has 12 residues. As DNA, the CDR3 is TGCGCCGGCAGCCAACTGGGAGAGACCCAGTACTTC. Protein sequence: CAGSQLGETQYF.

The rearrangement joins TRBV5-1 to TRBJ2-3; 8 nucleotides agree with TRBD2. CDR1 is SGHRS, CDR2 YFSETQ, per germline. This CDR3 has 15 residues. Germline trimming cut 6 bases from V and 2 bases from J; bases unmatched to any gene: 8. The CDR3 spells CASMVSGTHTDTQYF. The CDR3 DNA reads as TGCGCCAGCATGGTTAGCGGGACACACACAGATACGCAGTATTTT.

In its sample, this clonotype was seen a few times. The chain carries TRBV7-2 and TRBJ2-1, with a tentative D call TRBD2 (6 bases). Germline V CDR1 and CDR2: SGHTA, FQGNSA. Trimming shortened V by 5 bases and J by 3 bases, and 14 bases separated the two germline ends. The CDR3 is 15 residues long. The CDR3 here is CASSPNGGVYNEQFF. DNA for the CDR3: TGTGCCAGCAGCCCAAACGGAGGGGTCTACAATGAGCAGTTCTTC.

The chain has TRBV5-1 and TRBJ2-1, with D maybe TRBD1 (6 bases). Germline assignment: CDR1 SGHRS and CDR2 YFSETQ. This CDR3 region has 14 residues. V lost 4 bases, J lost 3 bases, and 11 bases lay in between. CDR3 protein: CASSPPDSYNEQFF. CDR3 sequence (DNA): TGCGCCAGCAGCCCACCGGACAGCTACAATGAGCAGTTCTTC.

The genes are TRBV30 and TRBJ2-7; D might be TRBD2 (6 bases). The V gene lost 3 bases and the J gene lost 2 bases, with 11 bases spanning the gap. The germline gives CDR1 GTSNPN, CDR2 SVGIG (reference sequence). The CDR3 spans 13 residues. Here the CDR3 reads CAWRGLSTYEQYF. CDR3 DNA sequence: TGTGCCTGGAGGGGACTTTCAACCTACGAGCAGTACTTC.

This clonotype has a handful of counts. The rearrangement links TRBV9 to TRBJ2-6, with unresolved D. Trimming left V 0 bases short and J 0 bases short, with 13 bases between. Per germline, CDR1 SGDLS and CDR2 YYNGEE. This CDR3 is 18 amino acids long. CDR3 protein: CASSVAQTGPSGANVLTF. The CDR3 DNA reads TGTGCCAGCAGCGTAGCACAGACCGGGCCCTCTGGGGCCAACGTCCTGACTTTC.

V usage is TRBV9 and J usage is TRBJ1-2; tentative D call: TRBD1 (6 bases). V shed 4 bases and J shed 7 bases, with 14 bases lying between them. Germline CDR1 SGDLS, CDR2 YYNGEE. CDR3 size: 13 residues. Written as DNA, the CDR3 is TGTGCCAGCAGCTCCGGGGGCGGATTTGGCTACACCTTC. Translating gives CASSSGGGFGYTF.

CDR3 sequence (DNA): TGCAGCTCGACCCAGGGACTGGGTCAGCCCCAGCATTTT. This encodes CSSTQGLGQPQHF. The genes are TRBV20-1 and TRBJ1-5; a possible D gene is TRBD1 (5 bases). Germline lookup yields CDR1 DFQATT and CDR2 SNEGSKA (reference sequence). The length of the CDR3 is 13 residues.

Only one count was recorded for this clonotype. A single base separates this from a much larger clone, so it may be a read error. This chain links TRBV6-1 with TRBJ2-3; maybe TRBD1 (6 bases). The germline gives CDR1 MNHNS, CDR2 SASEGT. There are 13 residues in the CDR3. The CDR3 DNA sequence: TGTGCCAGCGAACAGGGAGAGGCAGATATGCAGTATTTT. Its protein product is CASEQGEADMQYF.

This chain connects TRBV20-1 to TRBJ2-5; TRBD1 matches 9 bases. Germline CDR1 and CDR2: DFQATT and SNEGSKA (reference sequence). Unmatched junction bases numbered 10, after V lost 0 bases and J lost 5 bases. This CDR3 is 16 amino acids long. DNA of the CDR3: TGCAGTGCTAGAGATGGAGGGACAGGGAGGTTGGAGACCCAGTACTTC. Translation gives CSARDGGTGRLETQYF.

V is TRBV6-5 and J is TRBJ2-1; no clear D. V was cut by 6 bases and J by 9 bases, with 12 bases left in between. CDR1 and CDR2 (germline): MNHEY, SVGAGI. This CDR3 is built from 12 residues. The CDR3 protein is CASRPSIGEQFF. The CDR3 region has the DNA TGTGCCAGCAGACCCTCTATCGGTGAGCAGTTCTTC.

V usage is TRBV7-9 and J usage is TRBJ2-7; D gene uncertain. The CDR3 consists of 12 residues. V lost 3 bases, J lost 4 bases, and 7 bases lay in between. Germline CDR1 and CDR2: SEHNR and FQNEAQ (reference sequence). DNA of the CDR3: TGTGCCAGCAGCTTGTACGAGTACGAGCAGTACTTC. Protein product: CASSLYEYEQYF.

This sequence joins TRBV4-1 and TRBJ2-7; 10 bases map to TRBD1. The V gene's germline CDR1 is MGHRA and CDR2 YSYEKL. V shed 1 base, J shed 9 bases, and the junction held 6 bases outside the gene matches. This CDR3 has 14 residues. In DNA form, the CDR3 reads TGCGCCAGCAGCCAAGGGGACAGGGGTAACGGGCAGTACTTC. Its translation is CASSQGDRGNGQYF.

J is TRBJ2-2 and V is TRBV2; D gene ambiguous. V lost 6 bases and J 7 bases, leaving 12 bases between the germline ends. Germline lookup yields CDR1 SNHLY and CDR2 FYNNEI. This CDR3 region has 13 residues. CDR3 residues: CASRASGVGELFF. The CDR3 region has the DNA TGTGCCAGCAGGGCCAGTGGGGTCGGGGAGCTGTTTTTT.

This chain links TRBV3-1 with TRBJ2-3, with TRBD2 matching over 9 bases. The CDR3 contains 16 residues. The germline CDR1 and CDR2 sequences are LGHDT and YNNKEL (reference sequence). The V gene end was trimmed by 5 bases and the J gene end by 4 bases; junction bases not matched to a gene: 10. In DNA, the CDR3 is TGTGCCAGCAGCTCAGGAGGCGGGAGGGCGGCAGATACGCAGTATTTT. Protein sequence: CASSSGGGRAADTQYF.

V gene TRBV29-1 combines with J gene TRBJ2-7, with 9 bases fitting TRBD2. The CDR3 covers 17 residues. The germline V gene has CDR1 SQVTM and CDR2 ANQGSEA. With V trimmed by 3 bases and J by 2 bases, 14 bases remained unmatched. The CDR3 here is CSVEVVFSGRMAYEQYF. In DNA, the CDR3 is TGCAGCGTTGAGGTCGTATTTAGCGGGAGAATGGCCTACGAGCAGTACTTC.

This chain joins TRBV6-5 and TRBJ1-2, with D tentatively TRBD1 (5 bases). The CDR3 sequence is 14 residues long. Germline assignment: CDR1 MNHEY and CDR2 SVGAGI. Trimming stripped 8 bases from V and 5 bases from J, with 18 bases between. The CDR3 nucleotides are TGTGCCAGCCGGAACCGCCGAGACAGTTATGGCTACACCTTC. Translation: CASRNRRDSYGYTF.

The rearrangement joins TRBV6-5 to TRBJ1-6, with D perhaps TRBD1 (6 bases). Germline values: CDR1 MNHEY, CDR2 SVGAGI. Trimming removed 2 bases from V and 5 bases from J, with 13 bases in between. The CDR3 totals 16 residues. DNA for the CDR3: TGTGCCAGCAGTTACGGGGGCGTCAGAGATAATTCACCCCTCCACTTT. As protein: CASSYGGVRDNSPLHF.

This chain links TRBV19 with TRBJ1-2; 11 bases are shared with TRBD1. CDR1 is LNHDA, CDR2 SQIVND, per germline (reference sequence). The CDR3 sequence is 15 residues long. V gave up 5 bases and J gave up 4 bases; unmatched junction bases: 6. CDR3 DNA: TGTGCCAGTAGTCCGAGGGACAGGGGGATCTATGGCTACACCTTC. It codes for CASSPRDRGIYGYTF.

This sequence joins TRBV11-2 and TRBJ2-7; 9 positions match TRBD1. The CDR3 extends over 17 amino acids. V shed 2 bases and J 6 bases; nucleotides not matched to a gene: 14. CDR1 and CDR2 (germline): SGHAT, FQNNGV. The CDR3 DNA is TGTGCCAGCAGCTTAATTAATGGGACAGGGTACGTTGGCGAGCAGTACTTC. Amino acid sequence: CASSLINGTGYVGEQYF.

The J gene is TRBJ2-1, the V gene TRBV9; 9 bases map to TRBD1. Trimming removed 4 bases from V and 4 bases from J; junction bases left unmatched: 12. CDR1 and CDR2 from the germline V gene are SGDLS and YYNGEE. This CDR3 has 17 amino acids. This CDR3 reads CASSSPDRGTSYNEQFF. The CDR3 DNA reads TGTGCCAGCAGCAGTCCCGACAGGGGGACAAGTTACAATGAGCAGTTCTTC.

This clonotype appeared a few times. The V gene is TRBV2, the J gene TRBJ2-1; 7 nucleotides agree with TRBD2. Germline trimming cut 6 bases from V and 1 base from J; bases unmatched to any gene: 6. The CDR3 extends over 15 amino acids. Germline V gene lookup returns CDR1 SNHLY and CDR2 FYNNEI. This CDR3 reads CASREGLNSYNEQFF. The CDR3, as DNA: TGTGCCAGCAGGGAGGGACTAAATTCCTACAATGAGCAGTTCTTC.

The chain recombines TRBV3-1 with TRBJ2-6; 8 nucleotides match TRBD2. Losses at the gene ends were 4 bases for V and 1 base for J; bases not matched to a gene: 9. The CDR3 extends over 18 amino acids. Germline CDR1 LGHDT, CDR2 YNNKEL (reference sequence). The CDR3 DNA reads as TGTGCCAGCAGCCGCGGGGGGCTCTCTATATCTGGGGCCAACGTCCTGACTTTC. It translates to CASSRGGLSISGANVLTF.

The table lists this clonotype with a few counts. The chain links TRBV28 to TRBJ1-2; possibly TRBD1 for D (5 bases). This CDR3 is built from 14 residues. Germline lookup yields CDR1 MDHEN and CDR2 SYDVKM. Trimming shortened V by 5 bases and J by 2 bases, and 12 bases separated the two germline ends. The chain's CDR3 is CASSSQTENYGYTF. CDR3 bases: TGTGCCAGCAGTAGTCAGACAGAAAACTATGGCTACACCTTC.

The chain joins TRBV6-5 to TRBJ1-6; a weak D match, TRBD1 (5 bases). V lost 6 bases and J lost 14, with 17 bases in between. This CDR3 contains 13 residues. The V gene's germline CDR1 is MNHEY and CDR2 SVGAGI. The CDR3 DNA is TGTGCCAGCAGGGACGACGGGGACGGCACCCTCCACTTT. Protein: CASRDDGDGTLHF.